The sequence of this T cell receptor beta chain was determined in a study of liver allograft versus peripheral blood T cells. Across the study: Transplanted livers and recipients' peripheral blood had their T cell receptor repertoires compared. Study conclusions and caveats: Liver allograft repertoires of T cell receptors reportedly diverged from peripheral blood repertoires.

CDR1 and CDR2 (germline): KGHSH, LQKENI. V was clipped by 1 base and J by 3 bases, with 10 bases between them. The CDR3 runs 15 residues. This clonotype is judged hyperexpanded (1% or more). Its specificity is unknown. Using its own MiXCR run on the reads, TCRdb lists one record per CDR3 protein. The data hold some 560 distinct CDR3 sequences, with about 9% observed a single time. The gene calls are TRBV18 and TRBJ1-3, with D perhaps TRBD1 (6 bases). This sequence originates from a human patient who had a liver transplant. The T cells may partly be graft donor cells. The CDR3 nucleotides read TGTGCCAGCTCACCACGGGGGGCATATGGAAACACCATATATTTT. It specifies CASSPRGAYGNTIYF.